This TCR beta chain was recorded in a study of shared clonotypes between healthy human individuals. Study-level findings and limits: Only blood was sampled, and tissue TCR repertoires likely differ from blood ones. Non-shared clonotypes showed lower generation probabilities than clonotypes common to all four donors. Around 5% of naive CD4 clonotypes were common to a handful of donors.

Points on this clone: Its antigen is undetermined.

The V segment lost 4 bases and the J segment 3 bases; nucleotides outside the gene matches: 9. CDR3 length: 17 amino acids. Germline V lookup: CDR1 MGHRA, CDR2 YSYEKL. Method: immunoSEQ multiplex PCR; TCRdb's copy keeps in-frame clones and lacks some. This sample yields 800,000 to 950,000 clones, of which about 96% are seen a single time; about 0.22% belongs to the top ten. CD45RO negativity and positive selection for CCR7 defined naive CD8 cells, a population that excluded terminally differentiated effector memory CD45RA+ cells. There were only Caucasian adults among the donors, and all lived in Nashville, Tennessee.

V is TRBV4-1 and J is TRBJ2-3, with TRBD2 matching over 11 bases. This clonotype originated in a man aged 25-45 years in good health. Material for sequencing was naive CD8+ T cells sorted from blood. In DNA, the CDR3 is TGCGCCAGCAGCCCGGAAGGGACTAGCGGAAATACAGATACGCAGTATTTT. It yields the protein CASSPEGTSGNTDTQYF.